The 5 T cell receptor beta chains below come from one sample, sequenced in a study of control samples from healthy donors and cancer patients. Some clones are missing from TCRdb's copy, which holds only in-frame ones; the method was immunoSEQ multiplex PCR. The sample has some 140,000 clones, more than 85% seen once. Sequencing was done on a sample of blood. All receptors come from a woman aged 25 to 39 in good health.

J is TRBJ1-4 and V is TRBV5-1; TRBD1 agrees at 7 bases. Germline V gene lookup returns CDR1 SGHRS and CDR2 YFSETQ. This CDR3 contains 15 residues. J lost 3 bases, V lost 0 bases, and 2 bases had no gene match. Written as DNA, the CDR3 is TGCGCCAGCAGCTTGGCGGGACAGTCTAATGAAAAACTGTTTTTT. Protein sequence: CASSLAGQSNEKLFF.

The V call is TRBV27, the J call TRBJ1-4, with a weak D call TRBD1 (6 bases). The ends were cut back, 4 bases at V and 3 bases at J, with 15 bases in the middle. The CDR3 has 16 residues. Germline V gives CDR1 MNHEY, CDR2 SMNVEV (reference sequence). CDR3 amino acids: CASSYATGRANEKLFF. DNA for the CDR3: TGTGCCAGCAGTTACGCAACAGGGCGGGCTAATGAAAAACTGTTTTTT.

This chain links TRBV10-1 with TRBJ1-1; no clear D gene. The germline CDR1 and CDR2 sequences are WNHNN and SYGVQD (reference sequence). Trimming stripped 5 bases from V and 4 bases from J, with 20 bases between. The CDR3 runs 16 residues. The CDR3 loop is CASSPVHRCRSTEAFF. CDR3 DNA sequence: TGCGCCAGCAGTCCTGTTCATCGTTGTCGGTCCACTGAAGCTTTCTTT.

The rearrangement joins TRBV5-1 to TRBJ2-5, with a weak D call TRBD2 (5 bases). Germline CDR1 is SGHRS and CDR2 is YFSETQ. V was pared by 0 bases and J by 5 bases, with 14 bases between. The CDR3 sequence is 15 residues long. The CDR3 DNA reads TGCGCCAGCAGCTTGGGACGGGGAGTGGGTGAGACCCAGTACTTC. Protein product: CASSLGRGVGETQYF.

The chain uses TRBV16 and TRBJ1-3, with a weak D call TRBD1 (5 bases). Germline V lookup: CDR1 KGHSY, CDR2 FQNENV. The CDR3 spans 16 residues. V lost 0 bases and J lost 0, with 9 bases in between. Written as DNA, the CDR3 is TGTGCCAGCAGCCAATCGGAAGGGGTCTCTGGAAACACCATATATTTT. It translates to CASSQSEGVSGNTIYF.